This is a list of T cell receptor beta chains from one sample in a study of human T cells and chemical hapten exposure. TCRdb reprocessed the RACE reads with MiXCR, giving one entry per CDR3 protein. The repertoire includes about 46,000 distinct CDR3 sequences, around 4.5% of them detected once, and approximately 1.6% sits in the top ten. The sample was whole blood. These receptors all stem from a female donor in good health. Some clones in this sample may be carry-over from other donors' samples. The CDR3 runs from the conserved cysteine through the conserved F or W. Each record gives: V gene, D gene, clone size, J gene, CDR3 DNA, CDR3 protein. A D gene is named only where the DNA matches it firmly. The listing skips clone size in some rows; elsewhere it reads once, few, many or a size class.

>TRBV6-4|NA|many|TRBJ2-1
TGTGCCAGCAGTGTGGGAACTGCAAACAATGAGCAGTTCTTC
CASSVGTANNEQFF
>TRBV3-1|NA|many|TRBJ1-5
TGTGCCAGCAGCCAAGTCGTCGGACTCAATCAGCCCCAGCATTTT
CASSQVVGLNQPQHF
>TRBV6-1|NA|many|TRBJ2-1
TGTGCCAGCAGTGAATTGGGTCACCCCTACAATGAGCAGTTCTTC
CASSELGHPYNEQFF
>TRBV4-2|TRBD2|many|TRBJ2-3
TGTGCCAGCAGCTACGGGACTAGCGGGGGCACAGATACGCAGTATTTT
CASSYGTSGGTDTQYF
>TRBV12-3/TRBV12-4|NA|many|TRBJ2-1
TGTGCCAGCAGTTTACTGCAGGGACATGAAGAGTTCTTC
CASSLLQGHEEFF
>TRBV24-1|NA|many|TRBJ2-5
TGTGCCACCAGTGAGCCGGGGGAGACCCAGTACTTC
CATSEPGETQYF
>TRBV7-8|TRBD1|many|TRBJ1-1
TGTGCCAGCAGCTTAGGGGGGGGACAGGGGGCAGGTGAAGCTTTCTTT
CASSLGGGQGAGEAFF
>TRBV3-1|NA|many|TRBJ2-3
TGTGCCAGCAGCCAAGATTGGGACACCACGAAAGATACGCAGTATTTT
CASSQDWDTTKDTQYF
>TRBV9|NA|many|TRBJ1-3
TGTGCCAGCAGCGCCTCGTGGAGGGGTGGAAACACCATATATTTT
CASSASWRGGNTIYF
>TRBV2|NA|many|TRBJ2-5
TGTGCCAGCAGTCTCAGGGTTCAAGAGACCCAGTACTTC
CASSLRVQETQYF
>TRBV6-2/TRBV6-3|NA|many|TRBJ1-1
TGTGCCAGCAGTTCATCGTCGGAAGCTTTCTTT
CASSSSSEAFF
>TRBV28|TRBD1|many|TRBJ1-2
TGTGCCAGCAGTTTAATGCTCGGGGGCAGGGGGGGAGTCACCTTC
CASSLMLGGRGGVTF
>TRBV5-6|TRBD1|few|TRBJ1-1
TGTGCCAGCAGCACAGGGGGAGACAGTGAAGCTTTCTTT
CASSTGGDSEAFF
>TRBV5-1|NA|few|TRBJ2-5
TGCGCCAGCAGCTTCCCACCAGGGGATACTCAAGAGACCCAGTACTTC
CASSFPPGDTQETQYF
>TRBV5-6|NA|NA|TRBJ2-5
TGTGCCAGCAGCTCGGGGGGCTTGCGGGTGGAGACCCAGTACTTC
CASSSGGLRVETQYF
>TRBV28|NA|many|TRBJ2-5
TGTGCCAGCAGTCTAACAACAGTAAGCCAAGAGACCCAGTACTTC
CASSLTTVSQETQYF
>TRBV5-1|TRBD1|many|TRBJ1-1
TGCGCCAGCAGCTTTAACAGGGGTCTTGAAGCTTTCTTT
CASSFNRGLEAFF
>TRBV6-6|NA|many|TRBJ2-7
TGTGCCAGCAGTTACCCGAACCACCGGGCAGCAAGCCCGATCTACGAGCAGTACTTC
CASSYPNHRAASPIYEQYF
>TRBV6-6|NA|many|TRBJ2-7
TGTGCCACCTCAAAGAGCTCCTACGAGCAGTACTTC
CATSKSSYEQYF
>TRBV20-1|TRBD1|many|TRBJ1-3
TGCAGTGCTAGAGTGAGGACAGGGTTCCAAACTGGAAACACCATATATTTT
CSARVRTGFQTGNTIYF
>TRBV2|NA|many|TRBJ1-3
TGTGCCAGCAGGCAACAGCCGTCTGGAAACACCATATATTTT
CASRQQPSGNTIYF
>TRBV14|NA|many|TRBJ1-1
TGTGCCAGCAGCCCACCAAGGGCCGTGAACACTGAAGCTTTCTTT
CASSPPRAVNTEAFF
>TRBV12-3/TRBV12-4|NA|many|TRBJ2-2
TGTGCCAGCAGTCGCGGCCCCCTCCCCGGGGAGCTGTTTTTT
CASSRGPLPGELFF
>TRBV7-9|TRBD2|few|TRBJ2-3
TGTGCCAGCAGCTTAGTCCGGGGGGGCTCAGATACGCAGTATTTT
CASSLVRGGSDTQYF
>TRBV2|NA|many|TRBJ2-4
TGTGCCAGCGAGGGGGGATCGGCCAAAAACATTCAGTACTTC
CASEGGSAKNIQYF
>TRBV6-2/TRBV6-3|NA|few|TRBJ2-1
TGTGCCAGCAGTTACTACGAATCCAATGAGCAGTTCTTC
CASSYYESNEQFF
>TRBV4-3|NA|many|TRBJ1-5
TGCGCCAGCAGCCAAGACCCACGGGGGCATCAGCCCCAGCATTTT
CASSQDPRGHQPQHF
>TRBV7-2|NA|many|TRBJ2-5
TGTGCCAGCAGCCCACGGGGTTACCAAGAGACCCAGTACTTC
CASSPRGYQETQYF
>TRBV12-3/TRBV12-4|NA|many|TRBJ2-1
TGTGCCAGCAGTTTTCAACCCGGCAATGAGCAGTTCTTC
CASSFQPGNEQFF
>TRBV25-1|NA|many|TRBJ1-1
TGTGCCAGCAGTGGTCTCACATGGAGTGAAGCTTTCTTT
CASSGLTWSEAFF
>TRBV11-2|TRBD1|many|TRBJ2-7
TGTGCCAGCAGCTTACTGTTGGGGACAGGGAGTTACGAGCAGTACTTC
CASSLLLGTGSYEQYF
>TRBV19|NA|NA|TRBJ2-2
TGTGCCAGTATTAGGATGGGGGGGGGGCCTATCGACGGGGAGCTGTTTTTT
CASIRMGGGPIDGELFF